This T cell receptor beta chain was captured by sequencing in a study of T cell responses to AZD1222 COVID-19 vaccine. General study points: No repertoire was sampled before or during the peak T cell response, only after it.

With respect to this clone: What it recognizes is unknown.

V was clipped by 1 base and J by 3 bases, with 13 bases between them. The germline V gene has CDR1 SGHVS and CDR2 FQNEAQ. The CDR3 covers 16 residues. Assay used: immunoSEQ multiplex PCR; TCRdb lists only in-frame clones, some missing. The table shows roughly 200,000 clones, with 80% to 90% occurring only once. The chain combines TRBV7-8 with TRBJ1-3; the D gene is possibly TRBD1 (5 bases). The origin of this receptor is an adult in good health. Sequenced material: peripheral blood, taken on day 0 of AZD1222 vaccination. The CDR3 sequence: CASSLGRGEVGNTIYF. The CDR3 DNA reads TGTGCCAGCAGCTTAGGACGGGGGGAGGTTGGAAACACCATATATTTT.